This T cell receptor beta chain emerged from a study of radiotherapy plus CTLA-4 blockade in lung cancer. On the study more broadly: Disease control was seen in about 30% of patients, objective responses in 18%.

Findings of the study overall: The study found tumor-derived TCR clones expanded in blood after radiotherapy plus ipilimumab.

V lost 3 bases, J lost 2 bases, and 7 bases stayed unmatched. Germline V gene data show CDR1 as LNHDA and CDR2 as SQIVND (reference sequence). The CDR3 length is 16 residues. In the case of this clone: What it binds is not known.

Focal radiation plus CTLA-4 blockade with ipilimumab was administered to patients who had chemo-refractory metastatic non-small-cell lung cancer. Assay: immunoSEQ multiplex PCR; the TCRdb copy retains only in-frame clones and omits some. The repertoire holds 50,000 to 75,000 clones, with 60% to 80% as singletons. The TCR sequence derives from a human donor with non-small cell lung cancer who had a complete response to radiotherapy plus ipilimumab. V gene TRBV19 combines with J gene TRBJ2-5; TRBD2 matches at 9 bases. The sample here was peripheral blood, taken from a patient treated with radiotherapy plus ipilimumab. DNA of the CDR3: TGTGCCAGTAGTATGATGGGCCTAGCGGGGCAAGAGACCCAGTACTTC. It is translated as CASSMMGLAGQETQYF.